This T cell receptor beta chain was captured in a study of cytomegalovirus exposure and HLA in healthy donors. Primers included in the PCR were 60 Vbeta and 13 Jbeta primers. Data came from immunoSEQ multiplex PCR; TCRdb stores just in-frame clones and leaves some out. This table has about 150,000 clones, approximately 79% appearing once. V lost 5 bases to trimming and J lost 3 bases, with 14 bases between them. The CDR3 is made up of 14 amino acids. Per germline, CDR1 MNHEY and CDR2 SVGAGI. The chain is built from TRBV6-5 and TRBJ2-7; weak D call: TRBD1 (6 bases). The sample was PBMCs. This TCR was sampled from a woman aged 25-40 years in good health and CMV-seronegative. DNA of the CDR3: TGTGCCAGCAGTCAATGGACAGCAGTCTACGAGCAGTACTTC. This codes for CASSQWTAVYEQYF.